These 29 T cell receptor beta chains share one sample of origin, sequenced in a study of T cell repertoires in cytomegalovirus infection. These receptors have no known antigen. TCRdb itself ran the reads through MiXCR, one entry per CDR3 protein. Among about 920,000 distinct CDR3 sequences listed, approximately 31% were seen once. Sequencing was performed on cultured CD8+ T cells from PBMCs, taken from culture after CMV antigen stimulation. These TCRs come from a human donor in good health (CMV status not recorded). Some clones in this sample may be carry-over from other donors' samples.

The table lists this clonotype with many counts. This chain connects TRBV7-2 to TRBJ2-1; 11 positions agree with TRBD2. The CDR3 runs to 15 residues. J gave up 7 bases and V 3 bases, and 5 bases lay outside the gene matches. Germline loops: CDR1 SGHTA, CDR2 FQGNSA. The CDR3 region is CASSFSGGATNEQFF. The CDR3 nucleotides read TGTGCCAGCAGCTTTAGCGGGGGGGCGACGAATGAGCAGTTCTTC. Looking up the rest from reference TRBV7-2 and TRBJ2-1 gives the full variable domain: GAGVSQSPSNKVTEKGKDVELRCDPISGHTALYWYRQSLGQGLEFLIYFQGNSAPDKSGLPSDRFSAERTGGSVSTLTIQRTQQEDSAVYLCASSFSGGATNEQFFGPGTRLTVL.

This clonotype has ten or more counts. J is TRBJ1-6 and V is TRBV7-6; D perhaps matches TRBD1 (5 bases). This CDR3 has 17 residues. Trimming pared 2 bases from V and 0 bases from J, leaving 11 bases between. Germline V CDR1 and CDR2: SGHVS, FNYEAQ. This CDR3 is CASSLFIDSSYNSPLHF. In DNA form, the CDR3 reads TGTGCCAGCAGCTTATTCATAGACAGCTCCTATAATTCACCCCTCCACTTT.

This clonotype was seen more than once but under ten times. The chain recombines TRBV20-1 with TRBJ1-6; D is unclear. V was trimmed by 0 bases and J by 3 bases, leaving 12 bases between them. This CDR3 is built from 16 residues. CDR1 is DFQATT and CDR2 is SNEGSKA in the germline V gene (reference sequence). The CDR3 spells CSARDLAGNYNSPLHF. The CDR3 DNA is TGCAGTGCTAGAGATCTAGCGGGGAACTATAATTCACCCCTCCACTTT.

This clonotype came up many times. The chain combines TRBV7-9 with TRBJ2-1; D might be TRBD2 (5 bases). V was shortened by 5 bases and J by 3 bases, with 11 bases between the two germline ends. This CDR3 comprises 14 residues. Germline V CDR1 and CDR2: SEHNR, FQNEAQ (reference sequence). The CDR3 protein is CASSGPRDYNEQFF. CDR3 in DNA: TGTGCCAGCAGCGGCCCCCGGGACTACAATGAGCAGTTCTTC.

The V gene is TRBV24-1, the J gene TRBJ2-1; 8 bases are shared with TRBD1. Germline V gene lookup returns CDR1 KGHDR and CDR2 SFDVKD. J gave up 6 bases and V 4 bases, and 1 base lay outside the gene matches. This CDR3 region has 13 residues. Written as DNA, the CDR3 is TGTGCCACCAGTGAGACAGGGGTCAATGAGCAGTTCTTC. Translation: CATSETGVNEQFF.

V gene TRBV28 combines with J gene TRBJ1-2; 10 bases map to TRBD1. The CDR3 consists of 18 residues. Unmatched junction bases numbered 11, after V lost 1 base and J lost 3 bases. Germline CDR1 MDHEN, CDR2 SYDVKM. In DNA form, the CDR3 reads TGTGCCAGCAGTTTATATCGGGGAGGGGACAGGGGCTACTATGGCTACACCTTC. Protein sequence: CASSLYRGGDRGYYGYTF.

The chain employs TRBV10-3 and TRBJ2-1, with D unresolved. From germline, CDR1 is ENHRY and CDR2 SYGVKD. V dropped 8 bases and J dropped 0 bases, with 17 bases sitting between them. The CDR3 is 16 amino acids. The chain's CDR3 is CAIAHRLESSYNEQFF. Written as DNA, the CDR3 is TGTGCCATCGCCCACCGCCTAGAGAGCTCCTACAATGAGCAGTTCTTC.

V gene TRBV4-1 combines with J gene TRBJ2-2; D is ambiguous. Germline CDR1 is MGHRA and CDR2 is YSYEKL. The CDR3 is 15 residues long. Trimming shortened V by 0 bases and J by 4 bases, and 9 bases separated the two germline ends. The CDR3 loop reads CASSQDWMSTGELFF. CDR3 nucleotides: TGCGCCAGCAGCCAAGACTGGATGAGCACCGGGGAGCTGTTTTTT.

The V gene is TRBV5-6, the J gene TRBJ1-2; D call uncertain. Trimming cost V 0 bases and J 4 bases, with 16 bases left between them. The CDR3 is made up of 16 amino acids. In germline, CDR1 is SGHDT, CDR2 YYEEEE. CDR3 region: CASSLAPGETLYGYTF. CDR3 nucleotide sequence: TGTGCCAGCAGCTTGGCGCCCGGGGAAACCCTCTATGGCTACACCTTC.

The rearrangement links TRBV28 to TRBJ2-5; perhaps TRBD2 as D (5 bases). The CDR3 spans 14 residues. The ends were cut back, 3 bases at V and 5 bases at J, with 13 bases in the middle. CDR1 MDHEN and CDR2 SYDVKM come from the germline V gene. The DNA for the CDR3 is TGTGCCAGCAGTTTTTTCGGGGTTACGGAGACCCAGTACTTC. It yields the protein CASSFFGVTETQYF.

The rearrangement joins TRBV7-6 to TRBJ1-1; 7 nucleotides agree with TRBD1. V was clipped by 2 bases and J by 5 bases; unmatched bases: 11. The germline V gene encodes CDR1 SGHVS and CDR2 FNYEAQ. This CDR3 is built from 16 residues. This chain's CDR3 is CASSLSQETGSTEAFF. DNA for the CDR3: TGTGCCAGCAGCTTATCCCAGGAGACAGGGTCAACTGAAGCTTTCTTT.

V gene TRBV7-9 combines with J gene TRBJ1-1; 11 bases line up with TRBD1. V shed 1 base and J 9 bases; nucleotides not matched to a gene: 4. There are 14 residues in the CDR3. In germline, CDR1 is SEHNR, CDR2 FQNEAQ (reference sequence). The CDR3 sequence: CASSLGGQGAKAFF. DNA for the CDR3: TGTGCCAGCAGCTTAGGAGGACAGGGGGCGAAAGCTTTCTTT.

This clonotype was observed at least ten times. CDR3 protein: CASSPGTGVDQPQHF. CDR3 nucleotide sequence: TGTGCCAGCAGTCCTGGGACAGGGGTAGATCAGCCCCAGCATTTT. V usage is TRBV12-3 or TRBV12-4 and J usage is TRBJ1-5; 10 bases fit TRBD1. The ends lost 5 bases at V and 5 bases at J; junction bases unmatched: 6. The CDR3 extends over 15 amino acids.

J is TRBJ2-5 and V is TRBV7-9, with 7 positions matching TRBD2. The CDR3 runs to 13 residues. CDR1 is SEHNR and CDR2 is FQNEAQ in the germline V gene (reference sequence). J gave up 4 bases and V 8 bases, and 7 bases lay outside the gene matches. This CDR3 reads CASLGGDAETQYF. The DNA of the CDR3 is TGTGCCAGCTTGGGAGGGGACGCAGAGACCCAGTACTTC.

At least ten counts were recorded for this clonotype. The CDR3 reads CASSLGASSGNTIYF. CDR3 nucleotide sequence: TGTGCCAGCAGCTTAGGGGCGAGCTCTGGAAACACCATATATTTT. The J gene is TRBJ1-3, the V gene TRBV7-3, with D perhaps TRBD1 (5 bases). The CDR3 is 15 amino acids. V lost 2 bases and J lost 0, with 8 bases in between. CDR1 is SGHTA and CDR2 is FQGTGA in the germline V gene.

The V gene is TRBV15, the J gene TRBJ1-4; 11 positions agree with TRBD1. The length of the CDR3 is 16 residues. CDR1 and CDR2 (germline): LNHNV, YYDKDF (reference sequence). The V and J ends lost 5 bases and 0 bases, in that order; junction bases with no gene match: 2. CDR3 sequence (DNA): TGTGCCACCAGCGGGACAGGGGGGTCAACTAATGAAAAACTGTTTTTT. Its translation is CATSGTGGSTNEKLFF. Looking up the rest from reference TRBV15 and TRBJ1-4 gives the full variable domain: DAMVIQNPRYQVTQFGKPVTLSCSQTLNHNVMYWYQQKSSQAPKLLFHYYDKDFNNEADTPDNFQSRRPNTSFCFLDIRSPGLGDTAMYLCATSGTGGSTNEKLFFGSGTQLSVL.

The chain joins TRBV20-1 to TRBJ1-1; D remains unclear. CDR1 is DFQATT, CDR2 SNEGSKA, per germline (reference sequence). The CDR3 covers 12 residues. V gave up 1 base and J gave up 2 bases, with 5 bases separating them. CDR3 sequence: CSARGKNTEAFF. The CDR3 DNA sequence: TGCAGTGCTAGAGGGAAAAACACTGAAGCTTTCTTT.

This clonotype was seen repeatedly, ten times or more. The chain uses TRBV7-8 and TRBJ2-1; D gene uncertain. Germline V gene sequence: CDR1 SGHVS, CDR2 FQNEAQ. V lost 1 base and J 5 bases, leaving 24 bases between the germline ends. CDR3 length: 19 residues. Here the CDR3 reads CASSLVSRANRSPNNEQFF. The CDR3 DNA is TGTGCCAGCAGCTTAGTCTCTCGCGCAAACAGATCCCCCAACAATGAGCAGTTCTTC. The whole variable domain, remainder taken from reference TRBV7-8 and TRBJ2-1, is GAGVSQSPRYKVAKRGQDVALRCDPISGHVSLFWYQQALGQGPEFLTYFQNEAQLDKSGLPSDRFFAERPEGSVSTLKIQRTQQEDSAVYLCASSLVSRANRSPNNEQFFGPGTRLTVL.

This clonotype came up a few times. The chain employs TRBV12-5 and TRBJ2-1; D gene ambiguous. V lost 3 bases and J 2 bases, leaving 11 bases between the germline ends. The CDR3 is made up of 15 amino acids. Germline CDR1 is LGHNT and CDR2 is FRNRAP. This CDR3 reads CASGFGSPTYNEQFF. CDR3 DNA sequence: TGTGCTAGTGGTTTCGGCAGCCCTACCTACAATGAGCAGTTCTTC. The full variable domain, its missing parts supplied by reference TRBV12-5 and TRBJ2-1, is DARVTQTPRHKVTEMGQEVTMRCQPILGHNTVFWYRQTMMQGLELLAYFRNRAPLDDSGMPKDRFSAEMPDATLATLKIQPSEPRDSAVYFCASGFGSPTYNEQFFGPGTRLTVL.

This clonotype has more than one count but fewer than ten. J is TRBJ1-1 and V is TRBV7-9, with a tentative D call TRBD1 (5 bases). Germline V lookup: CDR1 SEHNR, CDR2 FQNEAQ (reference sequence). The ends were cut back, 3 bases at V and 6 bases at J, with 11 bases in the middle. The CDR3 runs to 13 residues. The CDR3 nucleotides read TGTGCCAGCAGCTTTAAGGGGAGACCTGAAGCTTTCTTT. Translated: CASSFKGRPEAFF. Full variable domain (outside the CDR3, taken from reference TRBV7-9 and TRBJ1-1): DTGVSQNPRHKITKRGQNVTFRCDPISEHNRLYWYRQTLGQGPEFLTYFQNEAQLEKSRLLSDRFSAERPKGSFSTLEIQRTEQGDSAMYLCASSFKGRPEAFFGQGTRLTVV.

In this sample, this clonotype turned up a few times. V usage is TRBV7-6 and J usage is TRBJ2-5; 9 positions agree with TRBD1. V lost 11 bases to trimming and J lost 5 bases; unmatched junction nucleotides: 3. The CDR3 length is 11 residues. Germline V CDR1 and CDR2: SGHVS, FNYEAQ. CDR3 residues: CAGGTGETQYF. CDR3 bases: TGTGCCGGCGGGACAGGGGAGACCCAGTACTTC.

This chain links TRBV6-1 with TRBJ1-2; TRBD1 might be the D (5 bases). CDR3 length equals 12 residues. The germline V and J ends were trimmed by 10 bases and 2 bases, with 11 bases remaining between them. CDR1 is MNHNS and CDR2 is SASEGT in the germline V gene. CDR3 residues: CAIRGGNYGYTF. CDR3 coding DNA: TGTGCCATCCGGGGGGGGAACTATGGCTACACCTTC.

This rearrangement joins TRBV6-2 or TRBV6-3 to TRBJ1-6, with a tentative D call TRBD1 (6 bases). V dropped 2 bases and J dropped 9 bases, with 11 bases sitting between them. Germline V gene data show CDR1 as MNHEY and CDR2 as SVGEGT. The CDR3 extends over 14 amino acids. The CDR3, as DNA: TGTGCCAGCAGTTACGGCGGGGGCATTTCACCCCTCCACTTT. Its protein product is CASSYGGGISPLHF.

This clonotype was seen more than once but under ten times. The rearrangement links TRBV6-1 to TRBJ1-5; D is perhaps TRBD1 (5 bases). CDR1 and CDR2 (germline): MNHNS, SASEGT. V was trimmed by 1 base and J by 6 bases, leaving 19 bases between them. This CDR3 has 17 amino acids. This CDR3 is CASSEEPGRLPVQPQHF. The CDR3 DNA reads TGTGCCAGCAGTGAAGAACCGGGACGTTTACCTGTTCAGCCCCAGCATTTT.

This clonotype was detected a few times. This chain links TRBV6-2 or TRBV6-3 with TRBJ1-2; weak D call: TRBD1 (5 bases). The CDR3 totals 13 residues. Germline CDR1 is MNHEY and CDR2 is SVGEGT. V lost 11 bases, J lost 4 bases, and 17 bases lay in between. The CDR3 sequence is CACDEGPAYGYTF. The CDR3 DNA reads TGTGCCTGCGATGAGGGGCCCGCCTATGGCTACACCTTC.

The sample holds many counts of this clonotype. V gene TRBV7-2 combines with J gene TRBJ2-7; TRBD2 is a possible D gene (6 bases). V lost 5 bases and J 2 bases, leaving 16 bases between the germline ends. Germline CDR1 and CDR2: SGHTA and FQGNSA. CDR3 length: 15 amino acids. The CDR3: CASSLGGGVPYEQYF. DNA for the CDR3: TGTGCCAGCAGCCTGGGAGGAGGGGTCCCCTACGAGCAGTACTTC.

In its sample, this clonotype was seen a few times. The V and J genes are TRBV7-2 and TRBJ1-4; TRBD1 might be the D (6 bases). This CDR3 has 18 residues. Germline CDR1 reads SGHTA; CDR2 reads FQGNSA. V was clipped by 3 bases and J by 0 bases, with 17 bases between them. DNA for the CDR3: TGTGCCAGCAGCTTTTCTACAGGGTGGGCTGCAACTAATGAAAAACTGTTTTTT. Protein sequence: CASSFSTGWAATNEKLFF. The full variable domain, with the rest looked up from reference TRBV7-2 and TRBJ1-4, is GAGVSQSPSNKVTEKGKDVELRCDPISGHTALYWYRQSLGQGLEFLIYFQGNSAPDKSGLPSDRFSAERTGGSVSTLTIQRTQQEDSAVYLCASSFSTGWAATNEKLFFGSGTQLSVL.

This clonotype occurred many times. The chain has TRBV7-2 and TRBJ2-3, with D maybe TRBD2 (6 bases). Germline assignment: CDR1 SGHTA and CDR2 FQGNSA. With 5 bases removed from V and 5 bases from J, the gap between germline ends came to 29 bases. The CDR3 sequence is 19 residues long. CDR3 protein: CASSQSWQVGGIPRDTQYF. In DNA form, the CDR3 reads TGTGCCAGCAGCCAGTCGTGGCAAGTCGGGGGTATTCCACGAGATACGCAGTATTTT.

This clonotype turned up a few times. The V and J genes are TRBV6-6 and TRBJ1-5; TRBD1 might be the D (6 bases). Germline V gives CDR1 MNHNY, CDR2 SVGAGI (reference sequence). The CDR3 has 19 residues. Trimming cost V 5 bases and J 1 base, with 24 bases left between them. The DNA for the CDR3 is TGTGCCAGCAGTGACCTTGAGGGGGAGCCCCGGCTCAGCAATCAGCCCCAGCATTTT. This codes for CASSDLEGEPRLSNQPQHF.